This T cell receptor beta chain was documented in a study of blood T cell repertoires in COVID-19 (TCRdb year 2020). Background on the whole study: Collaborator samples came from the United States, Italy and Spain and covered acute and convalescent phases of COVID-19. The prospective study material was composed of cDNA or gDNA derived from T cells, B-cell-depleted T cells, or PBMCs. The dataset comprised deeply sampled blood TCRbeta repertoires from subjects exposed to, actively infected with, or recovered from COVID-19. The repertoires were released in a freely available public database meant as a resource for research on the immune response to SARS-CoV-2. The samples were drawn from two sources: the first 160 participants of the ongoing ImmuneRACE study, and fewer than 1,500 subjects contributed by 6 global collaborators. Nearly every sample came with metadata listing a de-identified subject ID, COVID-19 status, age in years and sex. Where available, HLA class I and class II types were obtained from metadata supplied by the sample provider rather than from assay-based typing.

The collaborating institutions used their own protocols to collect whole blood in K2EDTA tubes. For TCRbeta analysis, collaborator samples were shipped as frozen whole blood, as isolated PBMCs, or as DNA extracted from either sample type. TCRbeta CDR3 regions were amplified from genomic DNA using the immunoSEQ Assay, a bias-controlled multiplex PCR. Regarding the original processing steps: Within the assay, amplification of reference gene primers was used to estimate how many nucleated cells each sample contained. To quantify the absolute abundance of each unique TCRbeta CDR3 rearrangement, sequence reads were collapsed and filtered. For each sample, productive Simpson clonality was calculated as the square root of Simpson's diversity index over productive rearrangements. TCRdb's version of the immuneACCESS table is confined to in-frame rearrangements and falls short of the full clone set. An unresolved V gene accounts for under half of the shortfall where checked; the remainder is of unknown origin. Clone size and V and J calls were adopted from that table, with D and trimming inferred from the DNA. This sample gives around 270,000 clones in total; roughly 90% of them show up just once. About 4.6% of the sample is in the top ten clones.

Reading from cysteine to phenylalanine, the CDR3 counts 18 amino acids. Just CDR3 DNA is preserved here, 54 bases in frame from base 1. Trimmed from V: 3 bases; trimmed from J: 2 bases; junction bases lacking a gene match: 7. Based on the germline V gene, the CDR1 and CDR2 sequences are MRHNA and SNTAGT. Study-wide findings and limitations: How much clinical and demographic metadata was included differed by source and by participant, and the metadata was provided uncurated.

As regards this clone: Its antigen is unknown. Base qualities are not provided; no much larger clone lies one nucleotide away.

The clonotype comes from a man aged 40-49 years with acute or convalescent COVID-19. Sequences were obtained from peripheral blood. Recombination linked TRBV6-4 to TRBJ2-2; the junction holds 12 bases that match TRBD1. The nucleotide sequence reads TGTGCCAGCAGTGAAGCGGGACAGGGGGCGGCTAACACCGGGGAGCTGTTTTTT. Translated, it gives CASSEAGQGAANTGELFF.